What follows is one T cell receptor (beta chain) and its context. The CDR3 extends over 14 amino acids. V was shortened by 1 base and J by 4 bases, with 11 bases between the two germline ends. Looked up from germline, CDR1 is SGHRS and CDR2 is YFSETQ. Profiling relied on immunoSEQ multiplex PCR, and the TCRdb table lists in-frame clones only, not all of them. In the table there are roughly 410,000 clones, 75% to 90% of which are singletons. The data belong to a study of blood T cell repertoires in COVID-19. The V call is TRBV5-1, the J call TRBJ1-1, with D possibly being TRBD1 (5 bases). Input material: peripheral blood. The TCR originated in a woman in her thirties or forties with COVID-19, enrolled during active disease. The CDR3 region is CASSLREGSTEAFF. The DNA of the CDR3 is TGCGCCAGCAGCTTGAGGGAGGGGAGCACTGAAGCTTTCTTT.